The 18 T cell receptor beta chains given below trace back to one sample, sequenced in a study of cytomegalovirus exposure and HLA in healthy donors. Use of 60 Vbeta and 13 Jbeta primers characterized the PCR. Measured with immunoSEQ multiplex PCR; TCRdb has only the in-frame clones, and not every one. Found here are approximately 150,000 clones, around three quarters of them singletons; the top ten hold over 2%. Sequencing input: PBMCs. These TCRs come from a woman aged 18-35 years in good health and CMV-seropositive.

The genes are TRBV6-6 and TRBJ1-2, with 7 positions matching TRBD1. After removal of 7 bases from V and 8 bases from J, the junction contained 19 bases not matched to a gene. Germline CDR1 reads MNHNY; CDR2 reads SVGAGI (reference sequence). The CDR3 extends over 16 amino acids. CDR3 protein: CASTPRTGLGVSGYTF. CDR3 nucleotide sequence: TGTGCCAGCACCCCTCGGACAGGACTGGGGGTTAGCGGCTACACCTTC.

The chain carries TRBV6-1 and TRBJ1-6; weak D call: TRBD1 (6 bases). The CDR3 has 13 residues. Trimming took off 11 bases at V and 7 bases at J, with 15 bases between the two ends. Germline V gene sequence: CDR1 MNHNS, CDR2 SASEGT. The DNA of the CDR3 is TGTGCCGGACACGGGACACCCAATTCACCCCTCCACTTT. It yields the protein CAGHGTPNSPLHF.

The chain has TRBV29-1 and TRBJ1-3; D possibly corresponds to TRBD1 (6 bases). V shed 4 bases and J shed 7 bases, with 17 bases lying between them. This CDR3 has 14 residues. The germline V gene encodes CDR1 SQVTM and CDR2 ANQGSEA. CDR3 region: CSVGDTGKENTIYF. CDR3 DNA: TGCAGCGTTGGGGACACCGGGAAGGAGAACACCATATATTTT. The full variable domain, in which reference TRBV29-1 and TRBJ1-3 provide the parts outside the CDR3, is SAVISQKPSRDICQRGTSLTIQCQVDSQVTMMFWYRQQPGQSLTLIATANQGSEATYESGFVIDKFPISRPNLTFSTLTVSNMSPEDSSIYLCSVGDTGKENTIYFGEGSWLTVV.

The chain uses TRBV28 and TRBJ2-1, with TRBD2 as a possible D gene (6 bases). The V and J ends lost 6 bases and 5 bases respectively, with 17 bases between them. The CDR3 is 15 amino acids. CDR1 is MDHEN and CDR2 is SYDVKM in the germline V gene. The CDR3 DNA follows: TGTGCCAGCAGCTTAACTAGCAACGGAAACAATGAGCAGTTCTTC. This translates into CASSLTSNGNNEQFF.

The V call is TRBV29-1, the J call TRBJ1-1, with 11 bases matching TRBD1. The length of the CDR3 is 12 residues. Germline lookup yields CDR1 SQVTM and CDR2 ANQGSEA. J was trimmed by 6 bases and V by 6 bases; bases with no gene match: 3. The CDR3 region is CSVGTGGSEAFF. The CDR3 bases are TGCAGCGTAGGGACAGGGGGATCTGAAGCTTTCTTT.

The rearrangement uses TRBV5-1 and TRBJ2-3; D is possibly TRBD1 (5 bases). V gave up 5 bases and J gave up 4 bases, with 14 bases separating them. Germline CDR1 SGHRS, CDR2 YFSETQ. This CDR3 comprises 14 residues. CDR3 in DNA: TGCGCCAGCAGGCGGACAACATATTCAGATACGCAGTATTTT. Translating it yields CASRRTTYSDTQYF.

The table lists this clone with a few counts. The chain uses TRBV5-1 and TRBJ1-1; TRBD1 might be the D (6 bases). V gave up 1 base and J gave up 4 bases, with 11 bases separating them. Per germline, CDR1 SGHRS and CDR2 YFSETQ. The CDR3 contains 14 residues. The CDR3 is CASSLNRDVTEAFF. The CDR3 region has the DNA TGCGCCAGCAGCTTGAACAGGGACGTCACTGAAGCTTTCTTT.

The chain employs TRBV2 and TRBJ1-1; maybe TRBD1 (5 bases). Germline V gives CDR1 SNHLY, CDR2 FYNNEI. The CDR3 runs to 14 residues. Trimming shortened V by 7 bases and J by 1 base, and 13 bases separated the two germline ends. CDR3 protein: CASKSGGWNTEAFF. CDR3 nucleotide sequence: TGTGCCAGCAAATCGGGGGGTTGGAACACTGAAGCTTTCTTT.

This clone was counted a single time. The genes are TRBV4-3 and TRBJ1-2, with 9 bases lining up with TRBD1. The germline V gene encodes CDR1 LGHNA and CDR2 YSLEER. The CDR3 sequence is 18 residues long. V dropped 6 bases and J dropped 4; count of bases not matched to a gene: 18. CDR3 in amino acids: CASRLTRDREASTYGYTF. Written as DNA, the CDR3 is TGCGCCAGCAGGCTCACCCGGGACAGGGAAGCATCTACCTATGGCTACACCTTC.

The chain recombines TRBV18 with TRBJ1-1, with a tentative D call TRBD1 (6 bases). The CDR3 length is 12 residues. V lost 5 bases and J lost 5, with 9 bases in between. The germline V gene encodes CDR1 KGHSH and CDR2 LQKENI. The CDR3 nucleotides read TGTGCCAGCTCAGTTCAGGGGACTGAAGCTTTCTTT. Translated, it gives CASSVQGTEAFF.

The CDR3 sequence is CASSEGGGEQYF. The CDR3 region has the DNA TGTGCCAGCAGTGAAGGGGGAGGGGAGCAGTACTTC. The V and J genes are TRBV6-1 and TRBJ2-7; 7 positions match TRBD2. Germline V gene sequence: CDR1 MNHNS, CDR2 SASEGT. The junction had 1 base not matched to a gene; V was cut back by 1 base and J by 7 bases. CDR3 size: 12 residues.

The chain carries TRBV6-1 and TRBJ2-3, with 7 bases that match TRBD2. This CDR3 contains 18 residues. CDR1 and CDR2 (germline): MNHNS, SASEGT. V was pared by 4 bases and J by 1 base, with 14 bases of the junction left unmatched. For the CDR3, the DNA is TGTGCCAGCAGTGCCCATGGCCTAAGGGCGGGGGGCACAGATACGCAGTATTTT. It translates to CASSAHGLRAGGTDTQYF.

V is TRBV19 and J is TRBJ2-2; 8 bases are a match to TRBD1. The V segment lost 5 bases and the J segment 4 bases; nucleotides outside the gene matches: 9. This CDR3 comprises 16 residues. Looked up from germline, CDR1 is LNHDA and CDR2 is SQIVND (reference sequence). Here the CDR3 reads CASSFRTGLSTGELFF. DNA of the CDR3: TGTGCCAGTAGTTTCAGGACAGGGTTGTCCACCGGGGAGCTGTTTTTT.

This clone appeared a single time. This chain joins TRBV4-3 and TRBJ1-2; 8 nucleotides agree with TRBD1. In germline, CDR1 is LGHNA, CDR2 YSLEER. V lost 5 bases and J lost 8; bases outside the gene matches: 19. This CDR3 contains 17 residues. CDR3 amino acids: CASSKVDGQGATWGYTF. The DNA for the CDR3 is TGCGCCAGCAGCAAAGTGGATGGGCAGGGGGCCACTTGGGGCTACACCTTC.

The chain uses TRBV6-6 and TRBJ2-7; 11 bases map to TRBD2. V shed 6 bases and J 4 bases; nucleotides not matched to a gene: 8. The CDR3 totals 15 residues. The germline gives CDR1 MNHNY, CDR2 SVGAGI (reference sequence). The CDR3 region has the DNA TGTGCCAGCAGCCCGGGACTAGCGGAGGGATACGAGCAGTACTTC. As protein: CASSPGLAEGYEQYF.

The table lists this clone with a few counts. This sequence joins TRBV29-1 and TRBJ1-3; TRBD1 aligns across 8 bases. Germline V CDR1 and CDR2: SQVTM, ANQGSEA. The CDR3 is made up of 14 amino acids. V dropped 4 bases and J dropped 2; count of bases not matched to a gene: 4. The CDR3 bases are TGCAGCGTTGGAATGGGACAGGCTGGAAACACCATATATTTT. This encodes CSVGMGQAGNTIYF.

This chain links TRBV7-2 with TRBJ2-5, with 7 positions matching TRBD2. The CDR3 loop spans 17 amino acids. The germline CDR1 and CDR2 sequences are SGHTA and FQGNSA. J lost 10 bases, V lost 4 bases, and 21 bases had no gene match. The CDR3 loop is CASSSPPAGLSPRDQYF. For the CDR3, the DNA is TGTGCCAGCAGCTCGCCCCCAGCGGGACTCTCCCCGAGGGACCAGTACTTC.

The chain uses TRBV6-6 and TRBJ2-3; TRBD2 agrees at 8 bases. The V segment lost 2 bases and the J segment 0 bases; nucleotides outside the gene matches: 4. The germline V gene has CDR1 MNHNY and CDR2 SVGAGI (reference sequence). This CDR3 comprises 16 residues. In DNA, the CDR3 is TGTGCCAGCAGTTACAAGCGGGGGCAAAGCACAGATACGCAGTATTTT. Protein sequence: CASSYKRGQSTDTQYF.